These T cell receptor beta chains were read from a single sample in a study of cytomegalovirus exposure and HLA in healthy donors. Profiling relied on immunoSEQ multiplex PCR, and the TCRdb table lists in-frame clones only, not all of them. The sample has 150,000 to 200,000 clones; about 90% are singletons. Sequenced sample: PBMCs. Receptors originate from a woman aged 25 to 39 in good health and CMV-seronegative. Each CDR3 is given with its conserved first and last residue. Each record gives: CDR3 length, D gene, V gene, J gene, clone size, CDR3 protein, CDR3 DNA. The D gene is left open where the match is weak. Clone size appears in some rows only: once, few, many, or a class for an expanded clone.

len: 11; d_gene: TRBD1; v_gene: TRBV4-3; j_gene: TRBJ1-4; abundance: .; CDR3aa: CASSQGQTTFF; CDR3nt: TGCGCCAGCAGCCAGGGACAGACAACGTTTTTT
len: 13; d_gene: .; v_gene: TRBV10-3; j_gene: TRBJ2-2; abundance: .; CDR3aa: CAISESGGGELFF; CDR3nt: TGTGCCATCAGTGAGTCTGGAGGCGGGGAGCTGTTTTTT
len: 15; d_gene: .; v_gene: TRBV7-2; j_gene: TRBJ2-5; abundance: .; CDR3aa: CASSLVSEALGTQYF; CDR3nt: TGTGCCAGCAGCTTAGTCTCCGAAGCCCTCGGGACCCAGTACTTC
len: 15; d_gene: TRBD1; v_gene: TRBV7-2; j_gene: TRBJ2-7; abundance: .; CDR3aa: CASSSRTGEYYEQYF; CDR3nt: TGTGCCAGCAGCTCGAGGACAGGGGAGTACTACGAGCAGTACTTC
len: 14; d_gene: TRBD1; v_gene: TRBV27; j_gene: TRBJ1-1; abundance: .; CDR3aa: CASTETGLPSEAFF; CDR3nt: TGTGCCAGCACCGAGACAGGGCTTCCGTCTGAAGCTTTCTTT
len: 14; d_gene: .; v_gene: TRBV29-1; j_gene: TRBJ2-2; abundance: .; CDR3aa: CSVYGQGLGGELFF; CDR3nt: TGCAGCGTCTATGGGCAAGGGTTAGGAGGGGAGCTGTTTTTT
len: 12; d_gene: .; v_gene: TRBV7-6; j_gene: TRBJ1-4; abundance: once; CDR3aa: CASSKRGEKLFF; CDR3nt: TGTGCCAGCAGCAAAAGGGGTGAAAAACTGTTTTTT
len: 16; d_gene: TRBD2; v_gene: TRBV5-1; j_gene: TRBJ2-1; abundance: .; CDR3aa: CASSGRRAGGYNEQFF; CDR3nt: TGCGCCAGCAGCGGGAGGCGAGCGGGGGGATACAATGAGCAGTTCTTC
len: 15; d_gene: .; v_gene: TRBV11-2; j_gene: TRBJ2-2; abundance: .; CDR3aa: CASSEYGVSTGELFF; CDR3nt: TGTGCCAGCAGCGAGTATGGGGTCAGCACCGGGGAGCTGTTTTTT
len: 13; d_gene: .; v_gene: TRBV7-8; j_gene: TRBJ1-5; abundance: .; CDR3aa: CASSLTPQQPQHF; CDR3nt: TGTGCCAGCAGCTTGACCCCTCAGCAGCCCCAGCATTTT
len: 15; d_gene: .; v_gene: TRBV6-4; j_gene: TRBJ2-6; abundance: .; CDR3aa: CASSESGSGANVLTF; CDR3nt: TGTGCCAGCAGTGAATCGGGCTCTGGGGCCAACGTCCTGACTTTC
len: 15; d_gene: TRBD2; v_gene: TRBV28; j_gene: TRBJ2-3; abundance: .; CDR3aa: CASTTSGTSTDTQYF; CDR3nt: TGTGCCAGCACTACTAGCGGGACTAGCACAGATACGCAGTATTTT
len: 15; d_gene: .; v_gene: TRBV27; j_gene: TRBJ1-1; abundance: once; CDR3aa: CASSPPRRMNTEAFF; CDR3nt: TGTGCCAGCAGTCCTCCCCGACGGATGAACACTGAAGCTTTCTTT
len: 12; d_gene: .; v_gene: TRBV28; j_gene: TRBJ1-2; abundance: .; CDR3aa: CASSFQVHGYTF; CDR3nt: TGTGCCAGCAGTTTCCAGGTTCATGGCTACACCTTC
len: 16; d_gene: .; v_gene: TRBV4-1; j_gene: TRBJ2-2; abundance: .; CDR3aa: CASSQEARSPPGELFF; CDR3nt: TGCGCCAGCAGCCAAGAGGCTCGAAGCCCCCCCGGGGAGCTGTTTTTT
len: 17; d_gene: .; v_gene: TRBV7-9; j_gene: TRBJ2-6; abundance: .; CDR3aa: CASSLAGRYSGANVLTF; CDR3nt: TGTGCCAGCAGCTTAGCGGGCAGGTACTCTGGGGCCAACGTCCTGACTTTC
len: 13; d_gene: .; v_gene: TRBV28; j_gene: TRBJ1-4; abundance: .; CDR3aa: CASNTPLAEKLFF; CDR3nt: TGTGCCAGCAACACGCCCCTCGCGGAAAAACTGTTTTTT
len: 15; d_gene: TRBD1; v_gene: TRBV5-1; j_gene: TRBJ2-1; abundance: .; CDR3aa: CASSLNSGQGTEQFF; CDR3nt: TGCGCCAGCAGCTTGAATTCGGGACAGGGGACTGAGCAGTTCTTC
len: 16; d_gene: TRBD1; v_gene: TRBV5-1; j_gene: TRBJ1-2; abundance: .; CDR3aa: CASSSPDKTGGYGYTF; CDR3nt: TGCGCCAGCAGCTCCCCCGATAAGACAGGGGGCTATGGCTACACCTTC
len: 15; d_gene: TRBD1; v_gene: TRBV28; j_gene: TRBJ2-7; abundance: .; CDR3aa: CASNFEGQGPYEQYF; CDR3nt: TGTGCCAGCAATTTCGAGGGACAGGGCCCCTACGAGCAGTACTTC
len: 15; d_gene: .; v_gene: TRBV6-1; j_gene: TRBJ1-5; abundance: once; CDR3aa: CASSEGQLSNQPQHF; CDR3nt: TGTGCCAGCAGTGAAGGACAGCTGAGCAATCAGCCCCAGCATTTT
len: 16; d_gene: .; v_gene: TRBV9; j_gene: TRBJ2-1; abundance: once; CDR3aa: CASSPRTISSYNEQFF; CDR3nt: TGTGCCAGCAGCCCGCGTACCATTAGCTCCTACAATGAGCAGTTCTTC
len: 12; d_gene: .; v_gene: TRBV27; j_gene: TRBJ1-2; abundance: .; CDR3aa: CATTWVSDGYTF; CDR3nt: TGTGCCACCACATGGGTTAGCGATGGCTACACCTTC
len: 17; d_gene: TRBD2; v_gene: TRBV11-2; j_gene: TRBJ2-5; abundance: .; CDR3aa: CASSLDPSGGLLETQYF; CDR3nt: TGTGCCAGCAGCTTAGATCCTAGCGGGGGCCTTCTCGAGACCCAGTACTTC
len: 16; d_gene: .; v_gene: TRBV5-1; j_gene: TRBJ2-1; abundance: .; CDR3aa: CASSLPGTAGYNEQFF; CDR3nt: TGCGCCAGCAGCTTACCAGGGACAGCGGGCTACAATGAGCAGTTCTTC
len: 16; d_gene: .; v_gene: TRBV4-3; j_gene: TRBJ1-2; abundance: .; CDR3aa: CASSQDLPDPNYGYTF; CDR3nt: TGCGCCAGCAGCCAAGATCTTCCAGATCCTAACTATGGCTACACCTTC
len: 16; d_gene: TRBD1; v_gene: TRBV6-1; j_gene: TRBJ2-7; abundance: .; CDR3aa: CASSVRPGQGAGEQYF; CDR3nt: TGTGCCAGCAGTGTTCGGCCGGGACAGGGGGCCGGCGAGCAGTACTTC
len: 13; d_gene: .; v_gene: TRBV6-5; j_gene: TRBJ1-1; abundance: .; CDR3aa: CASSTGLDTEAFF; CDR3nt: TGTGCCAGCAGCACAGGGTTGGACACTGAAGCTTTCTTT
len: 17; d_gene: .; v_gene: TRBV28; j_gene: TRBJ2-7; abundance: .; CDR3aa: CASSLGLGPLGTYEQYF; CDR3nt: TGTGCCAGCAGTTTAGGTTTAGGCCCGCTGGGAACCTACGAGCAGTACTTC
len: 11; d_gene: .; v_gene: TRBV6-5; j_gene: TRBJ1-1; abundance: .; CDR3aa: CASSNRAEAFF; CDR3nt: TGTGCCAGCAGCAACAGAGCTGAAGCTTTCTTT
len: 11; d_gene: .; v_gene: TRBV20-1; j_gene: TRBJ1-4; abundance: .; CDR3aa: CSARLGEKLFF; CDR3nt: TGCAGTGCTAGGCTCGGAGAAAAACTGTTTTTT
len: 16; d_gene: .; v_gene: TRBV7-8; j_gene: TRBJ2-7; abundance: .; CDR3aa: CASSGQEVAATYEQYF; CDR3nt: TGTGCCAGCAGCGGCCAGGAGGTTGCTGCCACCTACGAGCAGTACTTC
len: 16; d_gene: .; v_gene: TRBV4-2; j_gene: TRBJ2-5; abundance: .; CDR3aa: CASSQGGAGSQETQYF; CDR3nt: TGTGCCAGCAGCCAAGGGGGGGCCGGGTCCCAAGAGACCCAGTACTTC